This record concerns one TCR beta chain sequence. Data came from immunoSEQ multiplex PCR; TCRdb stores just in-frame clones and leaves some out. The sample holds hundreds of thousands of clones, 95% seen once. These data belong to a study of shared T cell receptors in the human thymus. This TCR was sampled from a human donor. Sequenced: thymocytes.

This CDR3 is CASSDRDCAYEQYF. For the CDR3, the DNA is TGTGCCAGCAGTGACCGAGACTGCGCCTACGAGCAGTACTTC. This rearrangement joins TRBV6-4 to TRBJ2-7; D is unresolved. With 2 bases removed from V and 2 bases from J, the gap between germline ends came to 10 bases. The CDR3 is made up of 14 amino acids. In germline, CDR1 is MRHNA, CDR2 SNTAGT.